These T cell receptor beta chains were read from a single sample in a study of cytomegalovirus exposure and HLA in healthy donors. Sequencing was performed with immunoSEQ multiplex PCR; in TCRdb, only in-frame clones are kept and a portion is missing. The sample contains 150,000 to 170,000 clones, roughly 84% of which appear only once. The specimen was PBMCs. The receptor set was obtained from a human donor in good health. The CDR3 runs from the conserved cysteine through the conserved F or W. A D gene is named only where the DNA matches it firmly. Some rows have no size entry. The others give once, few or many, or a class for an expanded clone.

D	size	V	J	CDR3	DNA
NA	NA	TRBV4-2	TRBJ2-1	CASSQAPGEGHNEQFF	TGTGCCAGCAGCCAAGCACCGGGAGAGGGGCACAATGAGCAGTTCTTC
TRBD2	NA	TRBV7-2	TRBJ2-4	CASSSGGTGAGNIQYF	TGTGCCAGCAGCTCCGGGGGGACCGGGGCTGGAAACATTCAGTACTTC
NA	NA	TRBV5-6	TRBJ2-2	CASSLGGAGELFF	TGTGCCAGCAGCTTAGGGGGAGCCGGGGAGCTGTTTTTT
TRBD2	many	TRBV9	TRBJ2-7	CASSAGGYGYEQYF	TGTGCCAGCAGCGCGGGGGGGTATGGTTACGAGCAGTACTTC
NA	NA	TRBV9	TRBJ2-7	CASSVGGSYEQYF	TGTGCCAGCAGCGTAGGAGGCTCCTACGAGCAGTACTTC
TRBD2	NA	TRBV7-7	TRBJ2-5	CASSSGTSESEAQYF	TGTGCTAGCAGCTCCGGGACTAGCGAATCAGAGGCCCAGTACTTC
TRBD2	once	TRBV10-1	TRBJ2-7	CASSDRTSGIYEQYF	TGCGCCAGCAGTGATCGGACTAGCGGGATTTACGAGCAGTACTTC
NA	NA	TRBV2	TRBJ2-5	CASSRTQETQYF	TGTGCCAGCAGTCGAACTCAAGAGACCCAGTACTTC
NA	NA	TRBV9	TRBJ2-7	CASSLGSGGSYEQYF	TGTGCCAGCAGCCTCGGGTCCGGGGGCTCCTACGAGCAGTACTTC
TRBD1	NA	TRBV7-2	TRBJ2-7	CASSQDRQYEQYF	TGTGCCAGCAGCCAGGACAGGCAGTACGAGCAGTACTTC
TRBD2	NA	TRBV7-2	TRBJ2-7	CASSPRIGRSSYEQYF	TGTGCCAGCAGCCCCAGGATCGGGAGGAGCTCCTACGAGCAGTACTTC
NA	NA	TRBV6-6	TRBJ1-2	CASSSYEESYTF	TGTGCCAGCAGTTCGTATGAAGAGAGCTACACCTTC
TRBD1	once	TRBV12-5	TRBJ2-7	CASGLSDREGYEQYF	TGTGCTAGTGGTTTAAGCGACAGGGAAGGGTACGAGCAGTACTTC
NA	NA	TRBV27	TRBJ1-1	CASSVQGILGDTEAFF	TGTGCCAGCAGTGTTCAGGGGATCTTAGGGGACACTGAAGCTTTCTTT
TRBD2	NA	TRBV19	TRBJ2-1	CASSIEGERGSYNEQFF	TGTGCCAGTAGTATAGAGGGGGAGCGGGGCTCCTACAATGAGCAGTTCTTC
NA	NA	TRBV7-9	TRBJ2-3	CASSLVAGWDTQYF	TGTGCCAGCAGCTTAGTCGCAGGGTGGGATACGCAGTATTTT
NA	NA	TRBV6-4	TRBJ2-5	CASSAPAGRTQETQYF	TGTGCCAGCAGTGCCCCTGCGGGGAGGACTCAAGAGACCCAGTACTTC
NA	NA	TRBV5-6	TRBJ1-1	CASSLVGRSHNTEAFF	TGTGCCAGCAGCTTGGTTGGGAGATCTCACAACACTGAAGCTTTCTTT
TRBD2	NA	TRBV15	TRBJ2-5	CATSLAGEGQYF	TGTGCCACCAGTCTAGCGGGAGAAGGCCAGTACTTC
TRBD1	NA	TRBV18	TRBJ2-7	CASSPSGTGDSYEQYF	TGTGCCAGCTCACCTTCCGGGACAGGGGATTCCTACGAGCAGTACTTC
NA	NA	TRBV7-3	TRBJ2-1	CASSHRTYNEQFF	TGTGCCAGCAGTCATAGGACTTACAATGAGCAGTTCTTC
NA	NA	TRBV5-6	TRBJ2-5	CASSLGVTSGQETQYF	TGTGCCAGCAGCTTGGGGGTAACCTCGGGGCAAGAGACCCAGTACTTC
NA	NA	TRBV7-8	TRBJ1-2	CASSLQAGIVREGYTF	TGTGCCAGCAGCTTACAGGCCGGAATCGTCAGAGAAGGCTACACCTTC
NA	NA	TRBV7-2	TRBJ1-1	CASSLSRRLNTEAFF	TGTGCCAGCAGCTTATCCCGCAGGTTGAACACTGAAGCTTTCTTT
NA	NA	TRBV27	TRBJ2-5	CASSRDRTGTQYF	TGTGCCAGCAGCCGAGACAGGACGGGGACCCAGTACTTC
NA	NA	TRBV27	TRBJ2-2	CASSYTSSHGELFF	TGTGCCAGCAGCTACACTAGCTCCCACGGGGAGCTGTTTTTT
TRBD2	NA	TRBV9	TRBJ2-1	CASSVGGTIQFDEQFF	TGTGCCAGCAGCGTAGGCGGGACTATTCAATTCGATGAGCAGTTCTTC
TRBD1	NA	TRBV7-7	TRBJ2-5	CASSLAGGGETQYF	TGTGCTAGCAGCTTGGCAGGGGGCGGGGAGACCCAGTACTTC
NA	NA	TRBV5-1	TRBJ2-5	CASSLLQETQYF	TGCGCCAGCAGCTTGCTTCAAGAGACCCAGTACTTC
NA	NA	TRBV10-2	TRBJ1-1	CATYRAQGTEAFF	TGCGCCACGTACAGGGCCCAGGGCACTGAAGCTTTCTTT
NA	NA	TRBV6-6	TRBJ2-7	CASSYDQGEQYF	TGTGCCAGCAGTTACGATCAGGGCGAGCAGTACTTC